The next 21 T cell receptor beta chains were all read from a single sample in a study of cytomegalovirus exposure and HLA in healthy donors. A multiplex PCR was run with 60 Vbeta primers and 13 Jbeta primers. Profiled with immunoSEQ multiplex PCR; TCRdb holds only in-frame clones, not every one. The sample yields some 100,000 clones, approximately 80% seen once. The sequenced sample was PBMCs. These receptors were taken from a woman aged 18-30 years in good health and CMV-seronegative.

The gene calls are TRBV29-1 and TRBJ2-1; D perhaps matches TRBD1 (7 bases). Looked up from germline, CDR1 is SQVTM and CDR2 is ANQGSEA. V was pared by 5 bases and J by 0 bases, with 14 bases between. This CDR3 region has 15 residues. As DNA, the CDR3 is TGCAGCGTTCCCAGGGGGGAAAGCTCCTACAATGAGCAGTTCTTC. Its protein is CSVPRGESSYNEQFF.

This sequence joins TRBV5-1 and TRBJ1-1, with a tentative D call TRBD1 (5 bases). This CDR3 contains 18 residues. Germline V gene data show CDR1 as SGHRS and CDR2 as YFSETQ. The V and J ends lost 0 bases and 0 bases respectively, with 18 bases between them. The CDR3, as DNA: TGCGCCAGCAGCTTGGTGGTTCAGGGTCCGGGTTTGAACACTGAAGCTTTCTTT. It is translated as CASSLVVQGPGLNTEAFF. Based on the CDR3 plus reference TRBV5-1 and TRBJ1-1, the full variable domain is KAGVTQTPRYLIKTRGQQVTLSCSPISGHRSVSWYQQTPGQGLQFLFEYFSETQRNKGNFPGRFSGRQFSNSRSEMNVSTLELGDSALYLCASSLVVQGPGLNTEAFFGQGTRLTVV.

V gene TRBV7-2 combines with J gene TRBJ2-3; D is uncertain. This CDR3 region has 15 residues. V was clipped by 2 bases and J by 0 bases, with 9 bases between them. Germline loops: CDR1 SGHTA, CDR2 FQGNSA. The CDR3 nucleotides are TGTGCCAGCAGCTTAACCTACCTGAGCACAGATACGCAGTATTTT. Translating it yields CASSLTYLSTDTQYF.

This rearrangement joins TRBV19 to TRBJ2-4; possible D gene TRBD2, 5 bases. The CDR3 sequence is 14 residues long. V dropped 5 bases and J dropped 3 bases, with 11 bases sitting between them. Germline V gives CDR1 LNHDA, CDR2 SQIVND (reference sequence). CDR3 sequence (DNA): TGTGCCAGTAGTGAACTAGTCGGCAAAAACATTCAGTACTTC. Translated, it gives CASSELVGKNIQYF.

V and J are TRBV7-6 and TRBJ1-3; D is ambiguous. The CDR3 loop spans 13 amino acids. With 4 bases removed from V and 4 bases from J, the gap between germline ends came to 8 bases. From germline, CDR1 is SGHVS and CDR2 FNYEAQ. CDR3 loop: CASSSLRGNTIYF. The CDR3 DNA reads TGTGCCAGCAGCTCACTACGGGGAAACACCATATATTTT.

The chain is built from TRBV6-5 and TRBJ2-7, with 8 bases aligning to TRBD2. CDR1 and CDR2 from the germline V gene are MNHEY and SVGAGI. Trimming at V came to 2 bases and at J to 2 bases, leaving 5 bases not matched to a gene. The CDR3 totals 15 residues. DNA for the CDR3: TGTGCCAGCAGTTACCTTAGCGGGGCCCCCTACGAGCAGTACTTC. Its translation: CASSYLSGAPYEQYF.

The V call is TRBV6-1, the J call TRBJ2-7; D possibly corresponds to TRBD2 (6 bases). Trimming removed 7 bases at V and 1 base at J, with 14 bases between. The germline V gene encodes CDR1 MNHNS and CDR2 SASEGT. CDR3 length equals 14 residues. This chain's CDR3 is CASTPGRRSYEQYF. In nucleotides, the CDR3 is TGTGCCAGCACCCCAGGGAGGCGGTCCTACGAGCAGTACTTC.

The chain employs TRBV19 and TRBJ1-2; 8 bases are shared with TRBD1. Trimming removed 2 bases from V and 6 bases from J; junction bases left unmatched: 8. Germline CDR1 reads LNHDA; CDR2 reads SQIVND (reference sequence). The CDR3 is made up of 15 amino acids. The chain's CDR3 is CASSIRDRGVNGYTF. For the CDR3, the DNA is TGTGCCAGTAGTATACGTGACAGGGGCGTTAATGGCTACACCTTC. Based on the CDR3 plus reference TRBV19 and TRBJ1-2, the full variable domain is DGGITQSPKYLFRKEGQNVTLSCEQNLNHDAMYWYRQDPGQGLRLIYYSQIVNDFQKGDIAEGYSVSREKKESFPLTVTSAQKNPTAFYLCASSIRDRGVNGYTFGSGTRLTVV.

The chain uses TRBV5-1 and TRBJ1-4, with D possibly TRBD1 on 6 matching bases. V lost 2 bases and J 0 bases, leaving 11 bases between the germline ends. Germline loops: CDR1 SGHRS, CDR2 YFSETQ. This CDR3 has 16 residues. Here the CDR3 DNA reads TGCGCCAGCAGCTTCGGACAGCTTGCAACTAATGAAAAACTGTTTTTT. Translation: CASSFGQLATNEKLFF. Based on the CDR3 plus reference TRBV5-1 and TRBJ1-4, the full variable domain is KAGVTQTPRYLIKTRGQQVTLSCSPISGHRSVSWYQQTPGQGLQFLFEYFSETQRNKGNFPGRFSGRQFSNSRSEMNVSTLELGDSALYLCASSFGQLATNEKLFFGSGTQLSVL.

The chain links TRBV7-2 to TRBJ2-7; TRBD2 matches at 11 bases. With V trimmed by 5 bases and J by 4 bases, 7 bases remained unmatched. Germline-derived CDR1 and CDR2 are SGHTA and FQGNSA. CDR3 length: 15 amino acids. This chain's CDR3 is CASSRSGRAGYEQYF. The CDR3 nucleotides read TGTGCCAGCAGCCGTAGCGGGAGGGCCGGGTACGAGCAGTACTTC.

The V and J genes are TRBV19 and TRBJ1-3, with 9 bases that match TRBD1. Germline V gives CDR1 LNHDA, CDR2 SQIVND (reference sequence). This CDR3 has 16 residues. The junction had 8 bases not matched to a gene; V was cut back by 8 bases and J by 0 bases. The CDR3 here is CASSLGQGRSGNTIYF. CDR3 bases: TGTGCCAGTTCCCTCGGACAGGGGCGCTCTGGAAACACCATATATTTT.

This clone was picked up one time. The chain combines TRBV27 with TRBJ2-1; TRBD2 matches at 9 bases. The junction had 4 bases not matched to a gene; V was cut back by 10 bases and J by 6 bases. Germline-derived CDR1 and CDR2 are MNHEY and SMNVEV (reference sequence). CDR3 length: 12 amino acids. The CDR3 loop reads CATGTSRNEQFF. DNA for the CDR3: TGTGCCACCGGGACTAGCCGCAATGAGCAGTTCTTC.

The CDR3 DNA is TGTGCCAGCGGGCAGCGGGGAACCTTTACCTACGAGCAGTACTTC. The encoded protein is CASGQRGTFTYEQYF. The rearrangement links TRBV6-5 to TRBJ2-7; 7 nucleotides line up with TRBD2. The CDR3 length is 15 residues. Looked up from germline, CDR1 is MNHEY and CDR2 is SVGAGI. The V gene end was trimmed by 8 bases and the J gene end by 2 bases; junction bases not matched to a gene: 12.

V usage is TRBV30 and J usage is TRBJ1-1, with D perhaps TRBD1 (5 bases). V lost 0 bases and J 10 bases, leaving 15 bases between the germline ends. The CDR3 runs 13 residues. Germline V gene lookup returns CDR1 GTSNPN and CDR2 SVGIG (reference sequence). CDR3 coding DNA: TGTGCCTGGAGTGTGCAGAGATCGGGGGGAGCTTTCTTT. It is translated as CAWSVQRSGGAFF.

The chain has TRBV11-2 and TRBJ2-7, with 7 bases that match TRBD1. CDR1 is SGHAT and CDR2 is FQNNGV in the germline V gene. V was clipped by 4 bases and J by 5 bases; unmatched bases: 8. CDR3 length equals 14 residues. The CDR3 is CASSSSTGPDEQYF. CDR3 bases: TGTGCCAGCAGCTCCTCGACAGGGCCGGACGAGCAGTACTTC.

V is TRBV4-2 and J is TRBJ2-6; D may be TRBD2 (6 bases). CDR1 LGHNA and CDR2 YNFKEQ come from the germline V gene. V shed 0 bases and J shed 0 bases, with 12 bases lying between them. The CDR3 length is 18 residues. CDR3: CASSQDWVGGSGANVLTF. CDR3 nucleotides: TGTGCCAGCAGCCAAGATTGGGTCGGGGGCTCTGGGGCCAACGTCCTGACTTTC.

The chain employs TRBV30 and TRBJ1-6, with D tentatively TRBD1 (5 bases). CDR1 GTSNPN and CDR2 SVGIG come from the germline V gene (reference sequence). V was pared by 1 base and J by 10 bases, with 20 bases between. This CDR3 is 16 amino acids long. For the CDR3, the DNA is TGTGCCTGGAGTGCTACACCGGGGGGGGTAGGGTCACCCCTCCACTTT. This codes for CAWSATPGGVGSPLHF.

This chain connects TRBV5-1 to TRBJ1-2; D perhaps matches TRBD1 (5 bases). Per the germline V gene, CDR1 is SGHRS and CDR2 is YFSETQ. The CDR3 has 13 residues. V was cut by 2 bases and J by 2 bases, with 7 bases left in between. The CDR3 DNA follows: TGCGCCAGCAGCTTTGGGGGGAACTATGGCTACACCTTC. This codes for CASSFGGNYGYTF.

The chain is built from TRBV6-4 and TRBJ1-5, with D perhaps TRBD1 (5 bases). Trimming cost V 7 bases and J 6 bases, with 25 bases left between them. Germline values: CDR1 MRHNA, CDR2 SNTAGT. The length of the CDR3 is 17 residues. The CDR3: CASTPNPLTELGQPQHF. CDR3 nucleotides: TGTGCCAGCACTCCCAACCCCTTGACAGAATTGGGTCAGCCCCAGCATTTT.

The chain uses TRBV4-2 and TRBJ2-7; 10 nucleotides line up with TRBD1. The J segment lost 2 bases and the V segment lost 3 bases, leaving 7 bases of the junction unmatched. The CDR3 spans 16 residues. CDR1 is LGHNA and CDR2 is YNFKEQ in the germline V gene. The CDR3 region is CASSQPYGQGAYEQYF. CDR3 coding DNA: TGTGCCAGCAGCCAGCCATATGGACAGGGGGCCTACGAGCAGTACTTC.

Only one count was recorded for this clone. The CDR3 region is CASGLDNRDRLTYEQYF. The CDR3 DNA reads TGTGCTAGTGGTTTGGACAACCGGGACAGACTAACTTACGAGCAGTACTTC. The chain employs TRBV12-5 and TRBJ2-7; 7 nucleotides line up with TRBD1. V dropped 1 base and J dropped 4; count of bases not matched to a gene: 13. Germline CDR1 is LGHNT and CDR2 is FRNRAP. This CDR3 has 17 residues.